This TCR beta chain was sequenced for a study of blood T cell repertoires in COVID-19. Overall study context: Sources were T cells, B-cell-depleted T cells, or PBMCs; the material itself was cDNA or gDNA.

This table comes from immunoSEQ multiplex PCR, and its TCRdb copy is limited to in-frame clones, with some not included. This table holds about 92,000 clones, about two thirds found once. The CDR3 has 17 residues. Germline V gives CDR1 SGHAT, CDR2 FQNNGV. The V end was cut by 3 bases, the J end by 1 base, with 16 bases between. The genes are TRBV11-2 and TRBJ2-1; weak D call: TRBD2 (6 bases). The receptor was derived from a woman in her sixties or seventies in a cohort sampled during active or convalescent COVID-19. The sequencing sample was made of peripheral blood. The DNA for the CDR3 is TGTGCCAGCAGCTTGGTGGTAGGGGCGGGGTCCTACAATGAGCAGTTCTTC. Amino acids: CASSLVVGAGSYNEQFF. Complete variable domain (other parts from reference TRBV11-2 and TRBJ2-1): EAGVAQSPRYKIIEKRQSVAFWCNPISGHATLYWYQQILGQGPKLLIQFQNNGVVDDSQLPKDRFSAERLKGVDSTLKIQPAKLEDSAVYLCASSLVVGAGSYNEQFFGPGTRLTVL.